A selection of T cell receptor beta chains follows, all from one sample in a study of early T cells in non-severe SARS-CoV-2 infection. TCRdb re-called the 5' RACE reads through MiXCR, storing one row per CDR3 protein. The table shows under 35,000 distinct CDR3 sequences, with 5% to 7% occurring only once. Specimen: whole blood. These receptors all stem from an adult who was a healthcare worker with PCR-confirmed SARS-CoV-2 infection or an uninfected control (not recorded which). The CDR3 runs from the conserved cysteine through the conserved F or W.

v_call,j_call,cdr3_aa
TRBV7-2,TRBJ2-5,CASSLGEIRKTQYF
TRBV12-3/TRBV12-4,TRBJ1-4,CASSLSPRGGEKLFF
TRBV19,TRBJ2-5,CASSIRDYQETQYF
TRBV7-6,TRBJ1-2,CASSSGQDSNYGYTF
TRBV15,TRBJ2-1,CATSGGGSYNEQFF
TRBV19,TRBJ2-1,CASEGLAGTTTHNEQFF
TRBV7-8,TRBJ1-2,CASSLASGQAPGYTF
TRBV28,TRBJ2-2,CASSLSDSTNTGELFF
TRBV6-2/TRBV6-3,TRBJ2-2,CASSYAFSGELFF
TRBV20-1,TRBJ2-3,CSARGGRRGTDTQYF
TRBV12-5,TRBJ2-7,CASGLVPGLAGGPSSPYEQYF
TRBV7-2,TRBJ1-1,CASSLQGRLNTEAFF
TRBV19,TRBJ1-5,CASHPWTGGSNQPQHF
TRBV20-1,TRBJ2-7,CSARTSGVSYEQYF
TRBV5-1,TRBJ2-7,CASSLFVGEDEQYF
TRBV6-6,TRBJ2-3,CASRSSGSGTDTQYF
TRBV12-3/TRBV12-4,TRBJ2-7,CASRPGLAAYEQYF
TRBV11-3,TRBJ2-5,CASSPPRGGRAQETQYF
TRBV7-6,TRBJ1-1,CASSLSVQNTEAFF
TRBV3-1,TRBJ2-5,CASSQDKYLAGRKETQYF
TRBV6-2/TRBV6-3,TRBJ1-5,CASSHTGGESQPQHF
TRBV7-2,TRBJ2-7,CASSTNRGLEQYF
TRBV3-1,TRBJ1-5,CASSQWTGDEPQHF
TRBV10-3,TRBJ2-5,CAISGTRETQYF
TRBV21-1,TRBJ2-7,CASSKRTPPNTYEQYF
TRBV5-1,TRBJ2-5,CASRDDPQETQYF
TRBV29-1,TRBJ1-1,CSVEGNTTNTEAFF
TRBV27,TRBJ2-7,CASRPGPGLAGASYEQYF
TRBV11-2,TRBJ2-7,CASTGRGSGIEEQYF
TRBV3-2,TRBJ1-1,CASSPWTGFDLIPEAFF